This is a list of T cell receptor beta chains from one sample in a study of cytomegalovirus exposure and HLA in healthy donors. Repertoires were generated with immunoSEQ multiplex PCR, while TCRdb's copy carries only in-frame clones and drops some. The sample consists of more than 150,000 clones, 82% of them appearing once. Sequenced input: PBMCs. The origin of the receptors is a woman aged 18-35 years in good health and CMV-seronegative. The CDR3 runs from the conserved cysteine through the conserved F or W.

V gene	J gene	CDR3 protein
TRBV13	TRBJ2-5	CASSLEAGGLQETQYF
TRBV7-9	TRBJ2-3	CASAHSGPADTQYF
TRBV6-6	NA	CASTGAGEQYF
TRBV2	TRBJ2-2	CATAIEQGRIGELFF
TRBV27	TRBJ2-7	CASSYPGQGYEQYF
TRBV6-5	TRBJ2-3	CASSLRQGEHTQYF
TRBV28	TRBJ2-4	CASSTSVSPAKNIQYF
TRBV7-3	TRBJ2-5	CASSLSPGQGETQYF
TRBV7-3	TRBJ2-7	CASSPTAGSYEQYF
TRBV2	TRBJ2-7	CASSWDSAYEQYF
TRBV2	TRBJ2-3	CASSVQGAASTDTQYF
TRBV5-6	TRBJ2-3	CASSFDMAGGGLTDTQYF
TRBV2	TRBJ2-2	CASSEGQNTGELFF
TRBV30	TRBJ2-2	CACLAGNQNTGELFF
TRBV5-8	TRBJ2-3	CASGRQETSTDTQYF
TRBV9	TRBJ2-3	CASSVGVSSTDTQYF
TRBV19	TRBJ2-2	CASNLGTSENTGELFF
TRBV7-9	TRBJ2-5	CASSWTGTSQRRETQYF
TRBV4-2	TRBJ1-2	CASSPDRNYGYTF
TRBV18	TRBJ2-2	CASSPDRVPGELFF
TRBV6-1	TRBJ2-2	CASTEGQGRTGELFF
TRBV2	TRBJ2-3	CASSVIGGRLGDTQYF
TRBV27	TRBJ2-7	CASSLGQGSYEQYF
TRBV9	TRBJ1-1	CASSAFRENTEAFF
TRBV7-8	TRBJ2-7	CASSPDLSGSYEQYF
TRBV6-5	TRBJ2-7	CASSLLNRDLQYF
TRBV7-9	TRBJ1-2	CASSLDWLDRDPSGYTF
TRBV14	TRBJ2-2	CASSQDWASGTGELFF
TRBV15	TRBJ2-3	CATSRGSRTDTQYF
TRBV2	TRBJ2-7	CASSEALLGAYEQYF
TRBV11-2	TRBJ2-3	CASSLSTSGSWVDTQYF
TRBV7-9	TRBJ2-7	CASSLITRGSYEQYF
TRBV7-9	TRBJ2-2	CASSPETNTGELFF
TRBV6-1	TRBJ2-1	CASRQSGRANEQFF
TRBV11-2	TRBJ1-3	CASSLGWAGSSGNTIYF
TRBV2	TRBJ2-1	CASSLETAYNEQFF
TRBV9	TRBJ2-5	CASSPTGGLGGQETQYF
TRBV9	TRBJ2-2	CASGRLARGTGELFF
TRBV6-1	TRBJ2-1	CASSGETSAQFF
TRBV5-1	TRBJ2-2	CASSSHLAGGLTGELFF
TRBV28	TRBJ2-1	CASSLADNEQFF
TRBV28	TRBJ2-5	CASHPQDSSLTQYF
TRBV6-6	TRBJ1-3	CASLFGRGGNTIYF
TRBV2	TRBJ2-7	CASSEVVYSYEQYF
TRBV9	TRBJ2-1	CASSVAISGGGFEEQFF
TRBV18	TRBJ1-2	CASSPRLTANYGYTF
TRBV28	TRBJ2-1	CASSLGLAGGFEQFF
TRBV5-5	TRBJ2-7	CASSLSSVGGWSEEQYF
TRBV4-1	TRBJ2-1	CASSQDGAIEQFF
TRBV2	TRBJ2-5	CASSVLRGGETQYF
TRBV6-1	TRBJ2-1	CASSGGLDESWFNEQFF
TRBV18	TRBJ2-2	CASSPRADTGELFF
TRBV5-6	TRBJ1-5	CASSLNTGTGGNQPQHF
TRBV7-6	TRBJ2-7	CASSHQVLADPRAYEQYF
TRBV29-1	TRBJ1-5	CSVAPRQDEGNQPQHF